These 26 T cell receptor beta chains came from one sample sequenced in a study of T cells in women clearing cervical HPV infection. The table came from immunoSEQ multiplex PCR; TCRdb's copy has only in-frame clones and leaves some out. Its table lists some 30,000 clones. The sequenced sample consisted of blood buffy coat. These receptors all stem from a woman aged 18-69 years with a cervical HPV16 infection that either progressed to CIN3+ or cleared (not recorded which).

A word on this clone: Read data end 3 residues before the CDR3 end; the end is taken from the germline J gene. The chain couples TRBV7-9 to TRBJ1-1; D uncertain. CDR1 and CDR2 (germline): SEHNR, FQNEAQ (reference sequence). This CDR3 is built from 13 residues. Trimming cost V 3 bases and J 4 bases, with 9 bases left between them. The CDR3 DNA, read in part, is TGTGCCAGCAGCTTTGCGCAAAGCACTGAA. It yields the protein CASSFAQSTE. The entire CDR3 sequence reads CASSFAQSTEAFF.

Details on this clone: The observed sequence ends 3 residues before the CDR3 terminus, with the missing tail filled in from the germline J gene. V gene TRBV2 combines with J gene TRBJ1-1; TRBD1 aligns across 7 bases. The CDR3 is 12 amino acids. Germline-derived CDR1 and CDR2 are SNHLY and FYNNEI. The sequenced CDR3 bases are TGTGCCAGCAGTCCCGGGACAGTCGAA. Translating it yields CASSPGTVE. The whole CDR3 is CASSPGTVEAFF.

As for this clone: The read gets to within 3 residues of the CDR3 end, and the germline J gene fills in the rest. V gene TRBV10-3 combines with J gene TRBJ1-2, with D perhaps TRBD1 (6 bases). This CDR3 spans 14 amino acids. Germline lookup yields CDR1 ENHRY and CDR2 SYGVKD. The CDR3 is CAISGAGAGNDYTF. The DNA read from the CDR3 is TGTGCCATCAGTGGGGCAGGGGCAGGTAATGAC.

The CDR3 protein is CASRSDPGTGVSPLHF. The covered CDR3 bases are TGTGCCAGCAGATCAGATCCCGGGACAGGGGTTTCACCC. The chain couples TRBV6-2 or TRBV6-3 to TRBJ1-6; 10 bases align to TRBD1. The read gets to within 3 residues of the CDR3 end, and the germline J gene fills in the rest. Looked up from germline, CDR1 is MNHEY and CDR2 is SVGEGT. J lost 9 bases, V lost 6 bases, and 11 bases had no gene match. The CDR3 covers 16 residues.

For this clone: The read gets to within 3 residues of the CDR3 end, and the germline J gene fills in the rest. This sequence joins TRBV5-1 and TRBJ2-7; D is possibly TRBD2 (6 bases). CDR1 is SGHRS and CDR2 is YFSETQ in the germline V gene. The CDR3 loop spans 14 amino acids. Trimming removed 4 bases from V and 5 bases from J, with 16 bases in between. CDR3 in amino acids: CASSRGTAFNEQYF. Partial CDR3 DNA: TGCGCCAGCAGCCGGGGGACCGCGTTTAACGAG.

Concerning this clone itself: The read ends 3 residues shy of where the CDR3 ends; the end is completed using the germline J gene. V and J are TRBV7-9 and TRBJ1-2; 7 bases fit TRBD1. CDR1 and CDR2 from the germline V gene are SEHNR and FQNEAQ (reference sequence). The CDR3 contains 14 residues. The DNA read from the CDR3 is TGTGCCAGCAGCTTAAGGGGACAGAGCTACGAC. This gives the protein CASSLRGQSYD. The entire CDR3 sequence reads CASSLRGQSYDYTF.

The CDR3 DNA, read in part, is TGCGCCAGCAGCTTGGCCCCGGGACAGGGAGGGCGACAGCCC. Translating gives CASSLAPGQGGRQP. The CDR3 as a whole reads CASSLAPGQGGRQPQHF. The chain combines TRBV5-1 with TRBJ1-5; 9 bases are shared with TRBD1. The read ends 3 residues early relative to the CDR3; the germline J gene fills the gap. Germline values: CDR1 SGHRS, CDR2 YFSETQ. The CDR3 spans 17 residues. Trimming removed 0 bases from V and 7 bases from J; junction bases left unmatched: 11.

On this clone itself: Sequencing ends 3 residues short of the CDR3 end; the germline J gene provides the rest. The chain joins TRBV7-2 to TRBJ2-7, with TRBD1 matching 9 bases. V was pared by 6 bases and J by 0 bases, with 6 bases of the junction left unmatched. Per germline, CDR1 SGHTA and CDR2 FQGNSA. This CDR3 is built from 15 residues. CDR3 bases read: TGTGCCAGCAGTCGTACAGGGGGCAGCTCCTACGAG. This sequence encodes CASSRTGGSSYE. The CDR3 in its entirety is CASSRTGGSSYEQYF.

Partial CDR3 DNA: TGTGCCAGTACTCTCAGCTCTGGGGCCAACGTC. Translated, it gives CASTLSSGANV. The entire CDR3 protein reads CASTLSSGANVLTF. The chain links TRBV19 to TRBJ2-6; no reliable D call. From the germline J gene comes the end of the CDR3, since the read stops 3 residues before it. This CDR3 comprises 14 residues. Germline V gene data show CDR1 as LNHDA and CDR2 as SQIVND (reference sequence). V shed 7 bases and J shed 0 bases, with 7 bases lying between them.

For this clone: The read comes to an end 3 residues before the CDR3 does, leaving the germline J gene to fill in the end. This rearrangement joins TRBV2 to TRBJ1-5; 8 positions match TRBD1. CDR3 size: 15 residues. Germline V gene data show CDR1 as SNHLY and CDR2 as FYNNEI. The junction had 3 bases not matched to a gene; V was cut back by 1 base and J by 4 bases. CDR3 DNA, as far as it was read: TGTGCCAGCAGTGAAGACAGGGGGAAGAATCAGCCC. Encoded protein: CASSEDRGKNQP. The whole CDR3 sequence is CASSEDRGKNQPQHF.

For this clone: From the germline J gene comes the end of the CDR3, since the read stops 3 residues before it. The V and J genes are TRBV5-5 and TRBJ2-7, with no clear D. This CDR3 spans 14 amino acids. V dropped 0 bases and J dropped 4 bases, with 11 bases sitting between them. The germline V gene has CDR1 SGHKS and CDR2 YYEKEE (reference sequence). CDR3 protein: CASSLGLVDYEQYF. CDR3 DNA, as far as it was read: TGTGCCAGCAGCTTGGGACTGGTGGATTACGAG.

As to this clone: The read ends 3 residues early relative to the CDR3; the germline J gene fills the gap. The rearrangement links TRBV20-1 to TRBJ1-1, with D maybe TRBD1 (6 bases). Trimming left V 5 bases short and J 1 base short, with 8 bases between. CDR3 length: 12 amino acids. The germline V gene has CDR1 DFQATT and CDR2 SNEGSKA (reference sequence). The part of the CDR3 DNA that was read is TGCAGTGCTGGACAGCCGAACACTGAA. It specifies CSAGQPNTE. The entire CDR3 reads CSAGQPNTEAFF.

As regards this clone: The read finishes 3 residues shy of the CDR3 end, and the germline J gene is used to complete it. V and J are TRBV5-1 and TRBJ2-3; D is unclear. CDR1 SGHRS and CDR2 YFSETQ come from the germline V gene. The CDR3 is 17 residues long. The sequenced CDR3 bases are TGCGCCAGCAGCTTGGGTTCCGGGTCAAATAGCAATCAGCCG. Translated: CASSLGSGSNSNQP. In full, the CDR3 reads CASSLGSGSNSNQPQYF. The full variable domain, its missing parts supplied by reference TRBV5-1 and TRBJ2-3, is KAGVTQTPRYLIKTRGQQVTLSCSPISGHRSVSWYQQTPGQGLQFLFEYFSETQRNKGNFPGRFSGRQFSNSRSEMNVSTLELGDSALYLCASSLGSGSNSNQPQYFGPGTRLTVL.

As to this clone: The CDR3 end is not reached by the read, which stops 3 residues before it; the germline J gene fills it in. The chain couples TRBV10-3 to TRBJ1-3, with 7 bases identical to TRBD1. V lost 3 bases and J lost 3; bases outside the gene matches: 8. Germline-derived CDR1 and CDR2 are ENHRY and SYGVKD. This CDR3 has 16 residues. This CDR3 is CAISDHRGEIGNTIYF. The sequenced part of the CDR3 DNA is TGTGCCATCAGTGACCACAGGGGCGAGATTGGAAACACC.

On this clone: The missing CDR3 end, 3 residues past where the read stops, is filled in from the germline J gene. The rearrangement joins TRBV5-1 to TRBJ2-1, with TRBD1 identical over 7 bases. The CDR3 sequence is 13 residues long. The V and J ends lost 2 bases and 8 bases, in that order; junction bases with no gene match: 4. Germline lookup yields CDR1 SGHRS and CDR2 YFSETQ. CDR3 DNA, as far as it was read: TGCGCCAGCAGCTTAACAGGGGTTTATGAG. It codes for CASSLTGVYE. The whole CDR3 region reads CASSLTGVYEQFF.

Comment on this clone: The CDR3 extends 3 residues past the end of the read, so its final part is completed from the germline J gene. The chain carries TRBV6-1 and TRBJ1-6, with D possibly matching TRBD1 (6 bases). The CDR3 length is 15 residues. From germline, CDR1 is MNHNS and CDR2 SASEGT. Trimming removed 3 bases at V and 7 bases at J, with 13 bases between. The sequenced part of the CDR3 DNA is TGTGCCAGCAGTGACGTAGGGCAGGGGAATTCACCC. Translated: CASSDVGQGNSP. The entire CDR3 is CASSDVGQGNSPLHF.

Details on this clone: The read ends 3 residues shy of where the CDR3 ends; the end is completed using the germline J gene. The genes are TRBV4-1 and TRBJ2-7; no clear D. Deletions cut 1 base from V and 0 bases from J, with 7 bases between. CDR1 and CDR2 from the germline V gene are MGHRA and YSYEKL. The CDR3 consists of 14 residues. CDR3 sequence: CASSQGASSYEQYF. Incomplete CDR3 DNA: TGCGCCAGCAGCCAAGGGGCGAGCTCCTACGAG.

Incomplete CDR3 DNA: TGTGCCAGTAGTATGGGACTAGCACTGGCGGAGAATGAC. Residues: CASSMGLALAEND. The CDR3 in full is CASSMGLALAENDYTF. The chain has TRBV19 and TRBJ1-2; D is perhaps TRBD1 (5 bases). The read terminates 3 residues before the CDR3 end, so the remaining end is supplied by the germline J gene. Germline V gene data show CDR1 as LNHDA and CDR2 as SQIVND (reference sequence). CDR3 size: 16 residues.

Details on this clone: The DNA ends 3 residues before the CDR3 does, and the rest of the CDR3 is filled in from the germline J gene. The rearrangement uses TRBV20-1 and TRBJ2-3, with 12 bases fitting TRBD2. The germline CDR1 and CDR2 sequences are DFQATT and SNEGSKA (reference sequence). The length of the CDR3 is 16 residues. J was trimmed by 3 bases and V by 1 base; bases with no gene match: 5. CDR3 region: CSARGSSGGATDTQYF. The CDR3 bases that were read are TGCAGTGCTAGAGGATCTAGCGGGGGGGCAACAGATACG.

On this clone itself: The read terminates 3 residues before the CDR3 end, so the remaining end is supplied by the germline J gene. This chain links TRBV13 with TRBJ2-3; 10 bases map to TRBD2. CDR1 and CDR2 (germline): PRHDT, FYEKMQ (reference sequence). The CDR3 consists of 19 residues. V lost 0 bases and J lost 4; bases outside the gene matches: 13. CDR3 bases read: TGTGCCAGCAGCTTAGGCGCCGCCCCTAGCGGGGGACCCCCAGATACG. This gives the protein CASSLGAAPSGGPPDT. The entire CDR3 protein reads CASSLGAAPSGGPPDTQYF.

Comments on this clone: Read sequence stops 3 residues before the CDR3 end, and the germline J gene provides the missing end. The chain uses TRBV5-6 and TRBJ1-4, with a tentative D call TRBD1 (5 bases). Germline values: CDR1 SGHDT, CDR2 YYEEEE. The CDR3 has 13 residues. The covered CDR3 bases are TGTGCCAGCAGCTCCAGGGTTTGGTCACCA. Translated: CASSSRVWSP. The full CDR3 is CASSSRVWSPLFF.

As to this clone: The CDR3 end is not reached by the read, which stops 3 residues before it; the germline J gene fills it in. The chain is built from TRBV5-4 and TRBJ1-2; D not certain. The CDR3 runs 12 residues. Per germline, CDR1 SGHNT and CDR2 YYREEE (reference sequence). The V end was cut by 2 bases, the J end by 5 bases, with 7 bases between. The sequenced part of the CDR3 DNA is TGTGCCAGCAGCTTCGCGGATTATGGC. Translation gives CASSFADYG. The whole CDR3 protein is CASSFADYGYTF.

CDR3 residues: CSASKTGRDSPLHF. The sequenced CDR3 bases are TGCAGTGCTAGTAAAACTGGGCGGGATTCACCC. This chain connects TRBV20-1 to TRBJ1-6, with D hard to call. The read ends 3 residues shy of where the CDR3 ends; the end is completed using the germline J gene. This CDR3 spans 14 amino acids. Germline V lookup: CDR1 DFQATT, CDR2 SNEGSKA (reference sequence). V was shortened by 3 bases and J by 8 bases, with 14 bases between the two germline ends.

A remark on this clone: From the germline J gene comes the end of the CDR3, since the read stops 3 residues before it. The chain has TRBV18 and TRBJ2-2; 8 bases are shared with TRBD1. Germline CDR1 reads KGHSH; CDR2 reads LQKENI. This CDR3 region has 19 residues. J lost 0 bases, V lost 3 bases, and 12 bases had no gene match. The covered CDR3 bases are TGTGCCAGCTCACCTTACTACCTCGGGGGACAGGCGAACACCGGGGAG. Its protein is CASSPYYLGGQANTGE. The entire CDR3 reads CASSPYYLGGQANTGELFF.

With respect to this clone: The read finishes 3 residues shy of the CDR3 end, and the germline J gene is used to complete it. V usage is TRBV20-1 and J usage is TRBJ2-1, with 9 bases lining up with TRBD1. CDR3 length equals 14 residues. After removal of 7 bases from V and 5 bases from J, the junction contained 9 bases not matched to a gene. CDR1 and CDR2 (germline): DFQATT, SNEGSKA (reference sequence). CDR3 region: CSVPTGGSHNEQFF. CDR3 DNA, as far as it was read: TGCAGTGTTCCGACAGGGGGGTCCCACAATGAG.

Notes on this clone: The read ends 3 residues before the CDR3 terminus; that terminus is restored from the germline J gene. The genes are TRBV10-3 and TRBJ2-6, with 8 bases fitting TRBD1. The CDR3 length is 17 residues. CDR1 is ENHRY, CDR2 SYGVKD, per germline. J gave up 0 bases and V 0 bases, and 1 base lay outside the gene matches. The sequenced CDR3 bases are TGTGCCATCAGTGAGTCGGGGACAGGCTCTGGGGCCAACGTC. Translated: CAISESGTGSGANV. The CDR3 in full is CAISESGTGSGANVLTF.